These T cell receptor beta chains were read from a single sample in a study of post-analysis software for immune sequencing data. A single record per CDR3 protein comes from TCRdb applying MiXCR to the PCR reads. Found here are hundreds of thousands of distinct CDR3 sequences, about 60% of them singletons; the top ten hold about 11%. Sequenced material: blood. Every receptor here comes from a girl aged 2-10 years with multiple sclerosis. CDR3s include the opening cysteine and the closing phenylalanine or tryptophan. D genes are given only for firm matches. Clone size is stated in some rows and not others, as once, few, many or a class when expanded.

j_call,clone_size,d_call,v_call,cdr3_aa,cdr3_nt
TRBJ2-3,.,.,TRBV6-2/TRBV6-3,CASSPTTSTDTQYF,TGTGCCAGCAGCCCCACTACTAGCACAGATACGCAGTATTTT
TRBJ2-1,.,TRBD1,TRBV7-2,CASSLAAGTGGNEQFF,TGTGCCAGCAGCTTAGCGGCCGGGACAGGGGGTAATGAGCAGTTCTTC
TRBJ1-1,few,.,TRBV10-3,CAISVSRENTEAFF,TGTGCCATCAGTGTCAGCAGGGAGAACACTGAAGCTTTCTTT
TRBJ2-5,few,TRBD2,TRBV3-1,CASSQGGTSGGQETQYF,TGTGCCAGCAGCCAGGGGGGGACTAGCGGAGGACAAGAGACCCAGTACTTC
TRBJ2-1,few,TRBD2,TRBV20-1,CSARLAGGTSSYNEQFF,TGCAGTGCTAGACTAGCGGGGGGGACGAGCTCCTACAATGAGCAGTTCTTC
TRBJ2-6,.,.,TRBV12-3/TRBV12-4,CASRLGGSGANVLTF,TGTGCCAGCAGACTAGGCGGCTCTGGGGCCAACGTCCTGACTTTC
TRBJ2-3,.,.,TRBV7-9,CASSDVAGASTDTQYF,TGTGCCAGCTCAGACGTGGCGGGGGCCAGCACAGATACGCAGTATTTT
TRBJ2-5,.,.,TRBV7-2,CASSLSLIRDVGMETQYF,TGTGCCAGCAGCTTATCCCTGATCCGGGACGTCGGAATGGAGACCCAGTACTTC
TRBJ2-1,few,TRBD2,TRBV12-3/TRBV12-4,CASSLTSGGLLNEQFF,TGTGCCAGCAGTTTGACTAGCGGGGGGCTTCTCAATGAGCAGTTCTTC
TRBJ2-7,once,.,TRBV27,CASSQRDIPSYEQYF,TGTGCCAGCAGCCAAAGGGACATACCGTCCTACGAGCAGTACTTC
TRBJ2-4,.,.,TRBV20-1,CSAREDSTKNIQYF,TGCAGTGCTAGAGAGGACAGTACCAAAAACATTCAGTACTTC
TRBJ2-7,.,TRBD2,TRBV12-3/TRBV12-4,CASSLRERGPHEQYF,TGTGCCAGCAGTTTAAGGGAGCGGGGTCCTCACGAGCAGTACTTC
TRBJ2-7,.,TRBD1,TRBV2,CASSPLDRDYEQYF,TGTGCCAGCAGTCCGCTAGACAGGGACTACGAGCAGTACTTC
TRBJ2-3,.,.,TRBV5-1,CASEGSGTDTQYF,TGCGCCAGCGAAGGTAGCGGCACAGATACGCAGTATTTT
TRBJ1-5,.,TRBD1,TRBV29-1,CSVLGQDLYQPQHF,TGCAGCGTTTTGGGACAGGACCTCTATCAGCCCCAGCATTTT
TRBJ2-6,few,.,TRBV5-1,CASSFDRRPNSGANVLTF,TGCGCCAGCAGCTTTGACAGGCGCCCTAACTCTGGGGCCAACGTCCTGACTTTC
TRBJ2-1,.,TRBD2,TRBV29-1,CSVDRLAVRGEQFF,TGCAGCGTTGACAGACTAGCCGTCCGGGGGGAGCAGTTCTTC
TRBJ2-1,.,TRBD2,TRBV12-3/TRBV12-4,CASRTGTSGYNEQFF,TGTGCCAGCAGGACCGGGACTAGCGGTTACAATGAGCAGTTCTTC
TRBJ2-1,.,.,TRBV10-3,CAISDQGTYNEQFF,TGTGCCATCAGTGATCAGGGAACCTACAATGAGCAGTTCTTC
TRBJ2-1,.,TRBD2,TRBV18,CASSPPGNSFLLAGTEQFF,TGTGCCAGCTCACCACCAGGCAACAGCTTTCTCCTAGCGGGGACCGAGCAGTTCTTC